The T cell receptor beta chain described here comes from a study of shared clonotypes between healthy human individuals (dated by TCRdb to about 2020). Regarding the complete study: The cohort included three men and two women between 18 and 49 years of age. For each donor, three plates each were used for CD4 naive and CD4 memory, two plates were used for CD8 naive, and one plate was used for CD8 memory. To estimate repertoire size and how much clonotypes are shared between individuals, the study performed deep sequencing of blood TCR repertoires from a few healthy adults. Different laboratories and diverse techniques were used to prepare libraries and sequence TCR repertoires, to increase sequencing depth and limit assay-specific biases. Each donor's leukapheresis produced roughly between roughly 0.9 and 9 billion PBMCs. Findings and caveats that apply to the study as a whole: When several donors were compared, the shared fraction of clonotypes was about 5.5% for naive CD4, approximately 3.3% for naive CD8, roughly 2.5% for memory CD4, and 0.35% to 0.4% for memory CD8. Pairwise subsampling led to the expectation that sequencing depth would affect the degree of clonotype sharing among donors. Larger estimated clonotype richness was generally found for naive subsets than for memory subsets. Sampling was restricted to blood, and TCR repertoires in tissues likely differ from the TCR repertoires found in blood. Compared with non-shared clonotypes, the clonotypes found in all four sorted-subset donors had higher generation probabilities. Rarefaction of sorted-subset datasets indicated incomplete sequencing despite the large sequencing depth. The small number of donors limited the genetic and exposure-history diversity represented.

From the cysteine through the phenylalanine, the CDR3 covers 11 amino acids. Only CDR3 DNA remains: 33 bases, in frame from the first base. V lost 2 bases and J lost 3 bases; the stretch between them is 2 bases long. The CDR1 and CDR2 encoded by the germline V gene are SNHLY and FYNNEI. Using the deep immunoSEQ assay, TCR CDR3 regions were amplified from genomic DNA by multiplex PCR. Extracted genomic DNA from each cell subset was distributed evenly across all wells of several immunoSEQ 96-well plates, and each plate was treated as a replicate. For sorted subsets, about 220 ng of genomic DNA, equivalent to 30,000 or so T cell genomes, went into each replicate PCR. Purified libraries were measured with a Qubit 3.0 fluorometer, size-checked on a Bioanalyzer 2100, and measured again with the KAPA Library Quantification kit. Every immunoSEQ 96-well plate was sequenced on a separate single-read 150-cycle Illumina NextSeq 550 flow cell. Per the original workflow: Because the immunoSEQ output included only junctional sequences and no quality scores, the filtering could not be the same as the filtering used for full-length reads. Sequences were annotated with PyIR, a Python wrapper for IgBLAST v1.9, using IMGT germline references to assign V/J genes and CDR3. Reads were removed for weak V/J assignments (E-value above 1e-6), missing CDR3, stop codons, out-of-frame junctions, or ambiguous translated residues. V3J clonotypes were defined by identical inferred V gene, J gene, and CDR3 amino acid sequence. Percentage overlap between repertoires was computed as shared unique clonotypes divided by the size of the smaller repertoire. Richness of each repertoire was evaluated using RTK rarefaction, the Chao1 estimator, and Recon v2.1 estimates of unobserved clonotypes. Generation probabilities for all TCRbeta clonotypes obtained by the gDNA method from a handful of donors were computed using OLGA. In its TCRdb copy, this immuneACCESS table keeps in-frame sequences only and misses some clones. Where compared with another copy, unresolved V genes explain less than half of these, and the others have no known cause. The V and J calls and clone size were taken over from that table, and D and trimming were inferred from the DNA. The sample table records about 2 million clones; 85% to 95% of these occur just once. Around 0.13% of the sample is held by the ten biggest clonotypes.

The donors were healthy, HIV-negative adults who had no recently reported acute infections or vaccinations. All donors were Caucasian adults living in Nashville, Tennessee, USA. CD4+ T cells were enriched by magnetic negative selection, after which naive cells were positively selected on CD45RA and the negative fraction was taken as the memory subset. Blood was collected by leukapheresis, and PBMCs were isolated by Ficoll-Histopaque density gradient centrifugation and then cryopreserved in liquid nitrogen vapor phase. Analytical flow cytometry was used to check the purity and quantity of each magnetically sorted T cell population. From each sorted fraction, genomic DNA was isolated and quantified by UV absorbance on a Nanodrop 2000c. About this clone itself: Its antigen is currently not known. Base qualities are not at hand, and no much larger clone is one base apart. Other DNA sequences in this sample translate to the same CDR3.

The clonotype comes from a young man in good health. Recombination joined TRBV2 with TRBJ2-7; the D gene remains uncertain. The sequenced sample consisted of naive CD4+ T cells sorted from blood. This specimen's cell subset or site label, interpreted: CD45RA+ positively selected. The encoded CDR3 is CASSEYYEQYF. The DNA reads as follows: TGTGCCAGCAGTGAATACTACGAGCAGTACTTC.